This TCR beta chain was found in a study of cytomegalovirus exposure and HLA in healthy donors. CDR3 length equals 16 residues. Germline V gene data show CDR1 as SEHNR and CDR2 as FQNEAQ (reference sequence). V was shortened by 4 bases and J by 0 bases, with 13 bases between the two germline ends. Produced via immunoSEQ multiplex PCR; TCRdb's table is partial and in-frame only. Of 110,000 or so clones in the sample, about nine tenths are singletons; the top ten hold less than 2.5%. The clonotype was recovered from a young woman in good health and CMV-seronegative. This chain joins TRBV7-9 and TRBJ1-3, with D unclear. The specimen sequenced was PBMCs. The CDR3 sequence is CASSSLDGSSGNTIYF. In DNA form, the CDR3 reads TGTGCCAGCAGCTCCCTGGACGGGAGCTCTGGAAACACCATATATTTT.